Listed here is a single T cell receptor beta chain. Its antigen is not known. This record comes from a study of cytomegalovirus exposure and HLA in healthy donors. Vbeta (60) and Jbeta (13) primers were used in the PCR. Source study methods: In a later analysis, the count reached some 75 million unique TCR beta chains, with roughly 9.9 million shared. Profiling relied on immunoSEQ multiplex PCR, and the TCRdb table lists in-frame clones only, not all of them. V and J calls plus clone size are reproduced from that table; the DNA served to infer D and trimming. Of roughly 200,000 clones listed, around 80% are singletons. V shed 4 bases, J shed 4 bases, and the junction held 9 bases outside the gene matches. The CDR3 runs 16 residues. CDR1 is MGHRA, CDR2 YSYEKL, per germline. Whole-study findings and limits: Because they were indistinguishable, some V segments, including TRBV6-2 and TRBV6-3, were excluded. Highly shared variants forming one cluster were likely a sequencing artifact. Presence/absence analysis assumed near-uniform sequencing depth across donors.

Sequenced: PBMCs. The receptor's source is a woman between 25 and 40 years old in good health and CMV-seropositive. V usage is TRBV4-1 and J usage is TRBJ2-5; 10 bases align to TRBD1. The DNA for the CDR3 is TGCGCCAGCAGCCCCTTCACCGGGACAGGGGTAGAGACCCAGTACTTC. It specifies CASSPFTGTGVETQYF.